Below, 8 T cell receptor beta chains from the same sample are listed, as sequenced in a study of spatial heterogeneity in lung cancer. Noted time point: sample taken at primary tumor resection. The antigens for these receptors are not known. TCRdb re-analysed the 5' RACE reads in MiXCR, keeping a single row per CDR3 protein. The repertoire holds about 14,000 distinct CDR3 sequences, with around 5.6% as singletons. Regarding the study as a whole: Intratumoral expanded alpha and beta TCR counts were found to track tumor mutation counts.

The starting material was lung tumor tissue, obtained at surgery. The receptors here all came from a female donor with early-stage non-small cell lung cancer.

This clonotype came up many times. The CDR3 loop reads CASSDSLNTGELFF. In nucleotides, the CDR3 is TGTGCCAGCTCGGACAGCTTGAACACCGGGGAGCTGTTTTTT. The chain uses TRBV6-6 and TRBJ2-2, with D perhaps TRBD1 (6 bases). Deletions cut 8 bases from V and 1 base from J, with 11 bases between. CDR3 length: 14 amino acids. Germline values: CDR1 MNHNY, CDR2 SVGAGI (reference sequence).

By share, this clonotype counts as medium-sized. This chain uses TRBV12-3 or TRBV12-4 with TRBJ2-5; 7 bases are shared with TRBD1. The CDR3 extends over 15 amino acids. With 5 bases clipped from V and 5 bases from J, the junction kept 11 bases outside the gene matches. CDR3 coding DNA: TGTGCCAGCAGTCCAAACCGATACAGGGGTGAGACCCAGTACTTC. It translates to CASSPNRYRGETQYF.

This clonotype was counted at least ten times. This chain uses TRBV7-3 with TRBJ1-4, with a weak D call TRBD1 (6 bases). Trimming pared 4 bases from V and 0 bases from J, leaving 15 bases between. CDR1 is SGHTA, CDR2 FQGTGA, per germline. The CDR3 spans 17 residues. The CDR3 spells CASSSRMPGATNEKLFF. CDR3 nucleotide sequence: TGTGCCAGCAGCTCCCGGATGCCAGGGGCAACTAATGAAAAACTGTTTTTT.

The chain couples TRBV5-4 to TRBJ1-3; no definite D call. The ends were cut back, 2 bases at V and 0 bases at J, with 9 bases in the middle. Germline-derived CDR1 and CDR2 are SGHNT and YYREEE (reference sequence). The CDR3 runs to 15 residues. As DNA, the CDR3 is TGTGCCAGCAGCTTCGGCCAGAGCTCTGGAAACACCATATATTTT. Amino acid sequence: CASSFGQSSGNTIYF.

The sample holds many counts of this clonotype. This rearrangement joins TRBV12-3 or TRBV12-4 to TRBJ1-6; D uncertain. The CDR3 is 14 amino acids. V lost 5 bases and J 8 bases, leaving 13 bases between the germline ends. The CDR3 DNA reads as TGTGCCAGCAGTAACGGATTAAAGGATTCACCCCTCCACTTT. The encoded protein is CASSNGLKDSPLHF.

This clonotype was seen many times. The genes are TRBV7-9 and TRBJ1-2; D call uncertain. The CDR3 loop spans 13 amino acids. The germline V gene has CDR1 SEHNR and CDR2 FQNEAQ (reference sequence). Trimming took off 5 bases at V and 4 bases at J, with 11 bases between the two ends. The CDR3 is CASSMVALYGYTF. CDR3 in DNA: TGTGCCAGCAGCATGGTGGCTCTCTATGGCTACACCTTC.

This clonotype was recorded at least ten times. The chain combines TRBV3-1 with TRBJ2-3, with 10 bases lining up with TRBD2. CDR3 length: 13 residues. The germline CDR1 and CDR2 sequences are LGHDT and YNNKEL (reference sequence). V trimming: 1 base; J trimming: 12 bases; junction bases outside the gene matches: 4. In nucleotides, the CDR3 is TGTGCCAGCAGCCAAGTCCTAGCGGGGGCCCAGTATTTT. Its protein is CASSQVLAGAQYF.

This clonotype appeared a few times. This rearrangement joins TRBV5-1 to TRBJ2-7, with D tentatively TRBD1 (5 bases). The CDR3 loop spans 13 amino acids. Germline values: CDR1 SGHRS, CDR2 YFSETQ. Deletions cut 8 bases from V and 5 bases from J, with 17 bases between. CDR3 region: CASAWAGSDEQYF. CDR3 DNA sequence: TGCGCCAGTGCCTGGGCAGGGTCAGACGAGCAGTACTTC.